The 5 T cell receptor beta chains reported below all come from one sample, sequenced in a study of human versus mouse CDR3 diversity and MHC coevolution. Measured with immunoSEQ multiplex PCR; TCRdb has only the in-frame clones, and not every one. The data show some 60,000 clones, roughly 94% seen once. The specimen sequenced was naive CD4+ T cells from blood. Subset described: CD45RO-negative CD62L-positive naive CD4 T cells. The receptors shown here come from a person in their sixties in good health.

The chain uses TRBV5-4 and TRBJ1-1; TRBD1 matches 7 bases. The junction had 7 bases not matched to a gene; V was cut back by 4 bases and J by 1 base. The CDR3 has 15 amino acids. The germline V gene has CDR1 SGHNT and CDR2 YYREEE (reference sequence). CDR3 sequence: CASSKKTGTNTEAFF. In nucleotides, the CDR3 is TGTGCCAGCAGCAAAAAGACAGGGACGAACACTGAAGCTTTCTTT. The variable domain in full, completed from reference TRBV5-4 and TRBJ1-1, reads ETGVTQSPTHLIKTRGQQVTLRCSSQSGHNTVSWYQQALGQGPQFIFQYYREEENGRGNFPPRFSGLQFPNYSSELNVNALELDDSALYLCASSKKTGTNTEAFFGQGTRLTVV.

This rearrangement joins TRBV18 to TRBJ2-7, with 7 positions matching TRBD1. This CDR3 contains 14 residues. After removal of 3 bases from V and 5 bases from J, the junction contained 7 bases not matched to a gene. Germline V lookup: CDR1 KGHSH, CDR2 LQKENI. CDR3 nucleotides: TGTGCCAGCTCACCTGACAGGGCTTCCAACGAGCAGTACTTC. As protein: CASSPDRASNEQYF.

DNA for the CDR3: TGTGCCAGTAGCACGGCAGGCTTCAATCAGCCCCAGCATTTT. This translates into CASSTAGFNQPQHF. V is TRBV19 and J is TRBJ1-5; D is undetermined. This CDR3 region has 14 residues. From germline, CDR1 is LNHDA and CDR2 SQIVND (reference sequence). Trimming removed 6 bases at V and 3 bases at J, with 12 bases between.

The J gene is TRBJ1-1, the V gene TRBV9; 8 nucleotides align to TRBD1. The CDR3 covers 14 residues. After removal of 3 bases from V and 1 base from J, the junction contained 2 bases not matched to a gene. The germline CDR1 and CDR2 sequences are SGDLS and YYNGEE. CDR3 bases: TGTGCCAGCAGCGCACAGGGGGAGAACACTGAAGCTTTCTTT. Residues: CASSAQGENTEAFF.

The chain has TRBV19 and TRBJ1-5, with D possibly being TRBD1 (5 bases). Deletions cut 8 bases from V and 4 bases from J, with 12 bases between. The CDR3 is 13 amino acids. Germline V lookup: CDR1 LNHDA, CDR2 SQIVND (reference sequence). CDR3 protein: CASEQGGNQPQHF. For the CDR3, the DNA is TGTGCCAGTGAGCAGGGAGGTAATCAGCCCCAGCATTTT.